This entry lists 21 T cell receptor beta chains sequenced from one sample in a study of CD8 T cells in ankylosing spondylitis. One entry per CDR3 protein, called by TCRdb with MiXCR from the 5' RACE reads. The data contain around 890,000 distinct CDR3 sequences, roughly 10% of them seen just once; the ten biggest clones take up approximately 0.5%. Regarding the study as a whole: A TCR beta motif made of 7 to 9 highly homologous variants seemed typical of ankylosing spondylitis blood.

Their antigens remain unidentified. Specimen: blood, either unsorted or a sorted T cell fraction (not recorded which). These receptor sequences come from a male donor with ankylosing spondylitis.

This clonotype was picked up a small number of times. The chain links TRBV4-3 to TRBJ2-3; no clear D. The CDR3 has 14 residues. Germline CDR1 reads LGHNA; CDR2 reads YSLEER. V gave up 1 base and J gave up 4 bases, with 9 bases separating them. The CDR3: CASSQGRDPDTQYF. In DNA, the CDR3 is TGCGCCAGCAGCCAAGGGCGAGATCCAGATACGCAGTATTTT.

The CDR3 DNA sequence: TGTGCCAGCAGTTTCTTAAGGGGGGGGCGAGAGACCCAGTACTTC. This gives the protein CASSFLRGGRETQYF. V usage is TRBV28 and J usage is TRBJ2-5; perhaps TRBD2 as D (7 bases). Between the trimmed V and J ends, which lost 3 bases and 4 bases, there was a span of 15 bases. The CDR3 extends over 15 amino acids. Per germline, CDR1 MDHEN and CDR2 SYDVKM.

This clonotype came up a few times. The chain uses TRBV6-1 and TRBJ2-5; TRBD1 matches at 9 bases. Germline V gene data show CDR1 as MNHNS and CDR2 as SASEGT. With 5 bases clipped from V and 2 bases from J, the junction kept 6 bases outside the gene matches. The CDR3 runs to 15 residues. As DNA, the CDR3 is TGTGCCAGCAGTCCTTACGACAGGGGGCAAGAGACCCAGTACTTC. Encoded protein: CASSPYDRGQETQYF.

A few counts support this clonotype. The chain is built from TRBV27 and TRBJ2-3; TRBD1 aligns across 7 bases. Germline V lookup: CDR1 MNHEY, CDR2 SMNVEV (reference sequence). V was pared by 6 bases and J by 0 bases, with 6 bases of the junction left unmatched. The CDR3 sequence is 15 residues long. CDR3 loop: CASRQGLTSTDTQYF. In DNA, the CDR3 is TGTGCCAGCAGACAGGGGCTTACTAGCACAGATACGCAGTATTTT.

The chain has TRBV20-1 and TRBJ1-1; unclear D gene. V was cut by 5 bases and J by 0 bases, with 10 bases left in between. This CDR3 has 13 residues. Germline V gives CDR1 DFQATT, CDR2 SNEGSKA (reference sequence). CDR3 coding DNA: TGCAGTGCTCTCAGGAGCATGAACACTGAAGCTTTCTTT. Translating gives CSALRSMNTEAFF.

This clonotype was found a few times. The chain uses TRBV24-1 and TRBJ1-5; D possibly corresponds to TRBD1 (5 bases). The CDR3 is 15 amino acids. With 7 bases removed from V and 5 bases from J, the gap between germline ends came to 17 bases. In germline, CDR1 is KGHDR, CDR2 SFDVKD. As DNA, the CDR3 is TGTGCCACCAGCCCGAGGGGATGGGATGATCAGCCCCAGCATTTT. It translates to CATSPRGWDDQPQHF.

This clonotype was seen a handful of times. V is TRBV20-1 and J is TRBJ1-6; no clear D gene. The germline CDR1 and CDR2 sequences are DFQATT and SNEGSKA (reference sequence). The CDR3 extends over 14 amino acids. The ends were cut back, 0 bases at V and 0 bases at J, with 3 bases in the middle. CDR3 amino acids: CSARESSYNSPLHF. CDR3 DNA sequence: TGCAGTGCTAGAGAGAGCTCCTATAATTCACCCCTCCACTTT.

This clonotype was seen a few times. The rearrangement joins TRBV6-1 to TRBJ2-7; 12 positions match TRBD2. V lost 6 bases, J lost 1 base, and 7 bases stayed unmatched. CDR1 and CDR2 from the germline V gene are MNHNS and SASEGT. The CDR3 is 16 amino acids. The DNA for the CDR3 is TGTGCCAGCAGCCCCACTAGCGGGAGGCCATCCTACGAGCAGTACTTC. It specifies CASSPTSGRPSYEQYF.

In its sample, this clonotype was seen a few times. The chain joins TRBV12-3 or TRBV12-4 to TRBJ2-3; TRBD2 might be the D (5 bases). The CDR3 spans 13 residues. V was trimmed by 7 bases and J by 5 bases, leaving 13 bases between them. The CDR3 nucleotides read TGTGCCAGCAACGAGGGCCGGGTAGATACGCAGTATTTT. Protein: CASNEGRVDTQYF.

This clonotype was recorded a few times. The DNA for the CDR3 is TGTGCCAGCAGCTCCGGACTAGCGGGGGTGAGCTCCTACAATGAGCAGTTCTTC. It is translated as CASSSGLAGVSSYNEQFF. This chain links TRBV5-4 with TRBJ2-1; 13 positions agree with TRBD2. Germline CDR1 reads SGHNT; CDR2 reads YYREEE (reference sequence). V lost 3 bases and J lost 0; bases outside the gene matches: 6. The CDR3 sequence is 18 residues long.

There are a few counts of this clonotype. The chain is built from TRBV4-2 and TRBJ2-5, with 8 bases identical to TRBD1. The V gene end was trimmed by 1 base and the J gene end by 1 base; junction bases not matched to a gene: 14. Germline CDR1 LGHNA, CDR2 YNFKEQ. CDR3 length equals 19 residues. CDR3 nucleotides: TGTGCCAGCAGCCAAGGGTTTAGCTTGCAGGGGGCCCTCCAAGAGACCCAGTACTTC. Its protein is CASSQGFSLQGALQETQYF.

This clonotype occurred many times. This chain connects TRBV12-3 or TRBV12-4 to TRBJ1-3; D ambiguous. V was shortened by 5 bases and J by 4 bases, with 15 bases between the two germline ends. This CDR3 has 15 amino acids. The CDR3 DNA follows: TGTGCCAGCAGTCCAGGCCCTGGGAACGGAAACACCATATATTTT. It translates to CASSPGPGNGNTIYF.

This clonotype was counted at least ten times. The chain uses TRBV7-2 and TRBJ2-1; the D gene is possibly TRBD1 (6 bases). In germline, CDR1 is SGHTA, CDR2 FQGNSA. The CDR3 contains 14 residues. Trimming took off 5 bases at V and 9 bases at J, with 17 bases between the two ends. CDR3 sequence (DNA): TGTGCCAGCAGCACCCTCCGATCAGGGGTTGAGCAGTTCTTC. It translates to CASSTLRSGVEQFF.

This clonotype was recorded a few times. The chain is built from TRBV5-1 and TRBJ2-7; 8 bases fit TRBD1. V was clipped by 2 bases and J by 0 bases; unmatched bases: 4. The CDR3 has 15 amino acids. CDR1 and CDR2 (germline): SGHRS, YFSETQ. DNA for the CDR3: TGCGCCAGCAGCTTACAGGGGGTACCCTCCTACGAGCAGTACTTC. This sequence encodes CASSLQGVPSYEQYF.

This chain joins TRBV5-1 and TRBJ1-2; 10 positions agree with TRBD1. CDR1 and CDR2 from the germline V gene are SGHRS and YFSETQ. The CDR3 spans 15 residues. The junction had 10 bases not matched to a gene; V was cut back by 5 bases and J by 6 bases. The CDR3 sequence: CASRRDRGSLDGYTF. The CDR3 DNA reads TGCGCCAGCAGGCGGGACAGGGGAAGTTTGGATGGCTACACCTTC.

This chain uses TRBV18 with TRBJ2-7, with D unresolved. CDR3 length: 15 residues. CDR1 is KGHSH and CDR2 is LQKENI in the germline V gene. With 2 bases removed from V and 0 bases from J, the gap between germline ends came to 11 bases. CDR3 loop: CASSPRSLSSYEQYF. The DNA of the CDR3 is TGTGCCAGCTCACCAAGAAGCCTGAGCTCCTACGAGCAGTACTTC.

This sequence joins TRBV20-1 and TRBJ2-5, with no clear D. This CDR3 comprises 14 residues. Germline V gene lookup returns CDR1 DFQATT and CDR2 SNEGSKA (reference sequence). V lost 0 bases and J 2 bases, leaving 10 bases between the germline ends. The CDR3 protein is CSARELGPQETQYF. Written as DNA, the CDR3 is TGCAGTGCTAGAGAATTGGGCCCTCAAGAGACCCAGTACTTC.

The rearrangement uses TRBV6-5 and TRBJ2-1; 9 nucleotides align to TRBD1. The CDR3 consists of 15 residues. The V gene's germline CDR1 is MNHEY and CDR2 SVGAGI. Germline trimming cut 5 bases from V and 8 bases from J; bases unmatched to any gene: 10. Written as DNA, the CDR3 is TGTGCCAGCAGTACTTCCGGGACAGGGTTCCATGAGCAGTTCTTC. Its translation is CASSTSGTGFHEQFF.

This clonotype was found a few times. The CDR3 reads CASSPRGAGHYNEQFF. The DNA of the CDR3 is TGTGCCAGCAGCCCCCGCGGTGCGGGCCACTACAATGAGCAGTTCTTC. V is TRBV9 and J is TRBJ2-1, with D tentatively TRBD2 (5 bases). Between the trimmed V and J ends, which lost 4 bases and 3 bases, there was a span of 17 bases. From germline, CDR1 is SGDLS and CDR2 YYNGEE. The CDR3 is made up of 16 amino acids.

This chain links TRBV9 with TRBJ2-1, with 10 bases that match TRBD1. V gave up 0 bases and J gave up 9 bases; unmatched junction bases: 9. From germline, CDR1 is SGDLS and CDR2 YYNGEE. The CDR3 loop spans 16 amino acids. Here the CDR3 reads CASSVAGTGVFTEQFF. The DNA of the CDR3 is TGTGCCAGCAGCGTAGCCGGGACAGGGGTCTTTACTGAGCAGTTCTTC.

This clonotype has more than one count but fewer than ten. CDR3: CASSLRTGVDGYTF. The CDR3 region has the DNA TGCGCCAGCAGCTTGAGGACAGGGGTAGACGGCTACACCTTC. The J gene is TRBJ1-2, the V gene TRBV5-1; 9 nucleotides match TRBD1. The germline V gene has CDR1 SGHRS and CDR2 YFSETQ. J gave up 8 bases and V 1 base, and 6 bases lay outside the gene matches. This CDR3 is built from 14 residues.